The 28 T cell receptor beta chains below come from one sample, sequenced in a study of PD-L1 blockade in urothelial cancer. Produced via immunoSEQ multiplex PCR; TCRdb's table is partial and in-frame only. The table has 100,000 to 150,000 clones, 65% to 85% seen once. Documented time point: pretreatment peripheral blood. The sequences come from PBMCs, collected around atezolizumab (anti-PD-L1) treatment. The receptors were sampled from a man in his forties or fifties with urothelial cancer.

The chain has TRBV6-5 and TRBJ2-7; D remains unclear. V lost 2 bases to trimming and J lost 3 bases, with 11 bases between them. In germline, CDR1 is MNHEY, CDR2 SVGAGI. The CDR3 is 14 residues long. This CDR3 is CASSYGPQNYEQYF. CDR3 in DNA: TGTGCCAGCAGTTACGGGCCGCAAAACTACGAGCAGTACTTC.

The chain uses TRBV19 and TRBJ2-1; 7 nucleotides align to TRBD1. V was clipped by 6 bases and J by 7 bases; unmatched bases: 12. The CDR3 has 15 amino acids. Germline CDR1 LNHDA, CDR2 SQIVND (reference sequence). The CDR3 spells CASSGLQGTGNEQFF. CDR3 DNA sequence: TGTGCCAGTAGCGGTCTACAGGGGACGGGGAATGAGCAGTTCTTC.

The CDR3 here is CAWNKGLAGSSETQYF. The CDR3 nucleotides are TGTGCCTGGAATAAGGGGCTAGCCGGGAGTTCGGAGACCCAGTACTTC. This chain connects TRBV30 to TRBJ2-5; TRBD2 might be the D (6 bases). V lost 4 bases and J lost 5, with 23 bases in between. The CDR3 runs to 16 residues. Germline V gene data show CDR1 as GTSNPN and CDR2 as SVGIG (reference sequence).

This clone was counted many times. At the DNA level, this CDR3 is encoded by other sequences in the same sample as well. This chain joins TRBV11-2 and TRBJ2-7; D might be TRBD1 (5 bases). The germline V gene encodes CDR1 SGHAT and CDR2 FQNNGV. There are 13 residues in the CDR3. V was pared by 2 bases and J by 2 bases, with 7 bases between. CDR3 in DNA: TGTGCCAGCAGCTTACAGGGTACCTACGAGCAGTACTTC. Its translation: CASSLQGTYEQYF.

The V call is TRBV7-2, the J call TRBJ2-5; D unclear. V was cut by 3 bases and J by 5 bases, with 13 bases left in between. Germline values: CDR1 SGHTA, CDR2 FQGNSA. The CDR3 is 14 residues long. This CDR3 is CASSLPPIGETQYF. CDR3 nucleotide sequence: TGTGCCAGCAGCTTGCCGCCCATCGGGGAGACCCAGTACTTC.

This chain's CDR3 is CASSLNSEGTGELFF. The DNA for the CDR3 is TGTGCCAGCAGCTTGAATAGCGAGGGCACCGGGGAGCTGTTTTTT. The J gene is TRBJ2-2, the V gene TRBV11-1, with a possible D match to TRBD2 (5 bases). Trimming shortened V by 3 bases and J by 4 bases, and 12 bases separated the two germline ends. The CDR3 consists of 15 residues. CDR1 is SGHAT and CDR2 is FQDESV in the germline V gene (reference sequence).

This clone has just one count. V is TRBV7-2 and J is TRBJ1-2, with 9 bases matching TRBD1. CDR1 and CDR2 from the germline V gene are SGHTA and FQGNSA. The CDR3 sequence is 14 residues long. Trimming removed 5 bases from V and 4 bases from J; junction bases left unmatched: 5. CDR3 DNA: TGTGCCAGCAGCCAGGACAGGGGAGTCTATGGCTACACCTTC. This sequence encodes CASSQDRGVYGYTF.

The V call is TRBV9, the J call TRBJ1-1; 7 nucleotides line up with TRBD1. Per germline, CDR1 SGDLS and CDR2 YYNGEE. The CDR3 contains 14 residues. Trimming took 2 bases from V and 5 from J; bases not matched to a gene: 6. The CDR3 bases are TGTGCCAGCAGCGTCGACAGGGTGGGAACTGAAGCTTTCTTT. This gives the protein CASSVDRVGTEAFF.

The gene calls are TRBV7-3 and TRBJ2-3; 8 bases are shared with TRBD2. Germline lookup yields CDR1 SGHTA and CDR2 FQGTGA. The CDR3 runs 16 residues. The V and J ends lost 5 bases and 6 bases, in that order; junction bases with no gene match: 13. CDR3 nucleotide sequence: TGTGCCAGCAGCCCTAGGGTGGCGGGAGGAGGGGATACGCAGTATTTT. It translates to CASSPRVAGGGDTQYF.

The chain joins TRBV6-5 to TRBJ1-5; TRBD1 agrees at 8 bases. Germline loops: CDR1 MNHEY, CDR2 SVGAGI. The CDR3 has 11 amino acids. The V and J ends lost 8 bases and 7 bases, in that order; junction bases with no gene match: 1. This CDR3 is CASRTGQPQHF. CDR3 DNA: TGTGCCAGCCGGACAGGGCAGCCCCAGCATTTT.

The V and J genes are TRBV7-2 and TRBJ2-5, with 9 bases that match TRBD2. Losses at the gene ends were 5 bases for V and 4 bases for J; bases not matched to a gene: 8. Germline lookup yields CDR1 SGHTA and CDR2 FQGNSA. The CDR3 has 15 amino acids. The CDR3 is CASSKQREVAETQYF. The CDR3 DNA is TGTGCCAGCAGCAAACAGCGGGAGGTTGCAGAGACCCAGTACTTC.

The chain carries TRBV15 and TRBJ1-2; D is undetermined. This CDR3 has 14 residues. Per germline, CDR1 LNHNV and CDR2 YYDKDF (reference sequence). V was clipped by 5 bases and J by 0 bases, with 10 bases between them. The CDR3 DNA is TGTGCCACCAGCCGGACTGTCGCTAACTATGGCTACACCTTC. Translating gives CATSRTVANYGYTF.

This sequence joins TRBV9 and TRBJ2-3, with a tentative D call TRBD1 (5 bases). Trimming removed 3 bases from V and 0 bases from J, with 8 bases in between. There are 14 residues in the CDR3. Germline loops: CDR1 SGDLS, CDR2 YYNGEE. CDR3 sequence (DNA): TGTGCCAGCAGCGCCAGGGTTAGCACAGATACGCAGTATTTT. This sequence encodes CASSARVSTDTQYF.

The genes are TRBV18 and TRBJ2-2; 7 nucleotides agree with TRBD1. Unmatched junction bases numbered 5, after V lost 0 bases and J lost 1 base. The CDR3 length is 17 residues. Germline assignment: CDR1 KGHSH and CDR2 LQKENI. The CDR3 DNA is TGTGCCAGCTCACCACCAACAGGGGCCCAGAACACCGGGGAGCTGTTTTTT. Protein product: CASSPPTGAQNTGELFF. Full variable domain (rest looked up from reference TRBV18 and TRBJ2-2): NAGVMQNPRHLVRRRGQEARLRCSPMKGHSHVYWYRQLPEEGLKFMVYLQKENIIDESGMPKERFSAEFPKEGPSILRIQQVVRGDSAAYFCASSPPTGAQNTGELFFGEGSRLTVL.

The chain joins TRBV11-2 to TRBJ2-3; D gene ambiguous. Germline values: CDR1 SGHAT, CDR2 FQNNGV. The CDR3 is 16 residues long. V dropped 3 bases and J dropped 0 bases, with 13 bases sitting between them. CDR3 residues: CASSFKLGASTDTQYF. The CDR3 coding sequence is TGTGCCAGCAGCTTTAAGTTGGGCGCCAGCACAGATACGCAGTATTTT.

CDR3 nucleotide sequence: TGTGCCAGTAGTATCGTTGGCGGGGTTCGCACTGAAGCTTTCTTT. This encodes CASSIVGGVRTEAFF. The chain recombines TRBV19 with TRBJ1-1; D ambiguous. V was trimmed by 3 bases and J by 4 bases, leaving 15 bases between them. The CDR3 is 15 residues long. Germline V gene sequence: CDR1 LNHDA, CDR2 SQIVND (reference sequence).

CDR3 in DNA: TGTGCCACTCGGACAGGGAAAAACTACGCAGATACGCAGTATTTT. The encoded protein is CATRTGKNYADTQYF. This chain joins TRBV28 and TRBJ2-3; 8 bases fit TRBD1. Germline CDR1 is MDHEN and CDR2 is SYDVKM. This CDR3 is built from 15 residues. Trimming cost V 10 bases and J 4 bases; bases outside gene matches: 13.

The CDR3 here is CASSPRAGGGYNEQFF. The DNA of the CDR3 is TGTGCCAGCAGCCCCAGGGCGGGCGGGGGCTACAATGAGCAGTTCTTC. The chain employs TRBV7-3 and TRBJ2-1; 7 bases are shared with TRBD2. CDR3 length: 16 amino acids. Germline assignment: CDR1 SGHTA and CDR2 FQGTGA. The V gene end was trimmed by 5 bases and the J gene end by 3 bases; junction bases not matched to a gene: 10.

The chain links TRBV19 to TRBJ2-7; 11 nucleotides line up with TRBD2. CDR3 length equals 14 residues. V lost 3 bases and J lost 4; bases outside the gene matches: 2. CDR1 and CDR2 (germline): LNHDA, SQIVND (reference sequence). The CDR3 is CASSMGLAAYEQYF. The DNA of the CDR3 is TGTGCCAGTAGTATGGGACTAGCGGCTTACGAGCAGTACTTC.

The J gene is TRBJ1-5, the V gene TRBV28; D ambiguous. There are 12 residues in the CDR3. In germline, CDR1 is MDHEN, CDR2 SYDVKM. V was clipped by 2 bases and J by 4 bases, with 3 bases between them. CDR3 in amino acids: CASSLVNQPQHF. The CDR3 bases are TGTGCCAGCAGTTTAGTAAATCAGCCCCAGCATTTT.

The chain recombines TRBV21-1 with TRBJ2-1; the table's TRBD1 call for D was not verified on the DNA. TRBV21-1 is classified as a pseudogene. The CDR3 is 16 amino acids. This chain's CDR3 is CASSRDRCSSYNEQFF. The CDR3 nucleotides read TGTGCCAGCAGTCGTGACAGGTGTAGCTCCTACAATGAGCAGTTCTTC.

This clone was detected once. The chain couples TRBV19 to TRBJ2-1; the D gene is possibly TRBD1 (6 bases). This CDR3 is 15 amino acids long. Germline V CDR1 and CDR2: LNHDA, SQIVND (reference sequence). V was shortened by 4 bases and J by 5 bases, with 15 bases between the two germline ends. In DNA form, the CDR3 reads TGTGCCAGTAGTACGAGCACAGGGAATCACAATGAGCAGTTCTTC. Protein product: CASSTSTGNHNEQFF.

The rearrangement links TRBV15 to TRBJ2-6; D is perhaps TRBD1 (6 bases). The CDR3 spans 18 residues. Germline V gene sequence: CDR1 LNHNV, CDR2 YYDKDF (reference sequence). Trimming cost V 1 base and J 0 bases, with 13 bases left between them. The CDR3 DNA follows: TGTGCCACCAGCAGAGTAGGACGGACAGACTCTGGGGCCAACGTCCTGACTTTC. As protein: CATSRVGRTDSGANVLTF.

The rearrangement uses TRBV18 and TRBJ1-3, with D perhaps TRBD1 (5 bases). Between the trimmed V and J ends, which lost 3 bases and 0 bases, there was a span of 15 bases. There are 17 residues in the CDR3. The germline CDR1 and CDR2 sequences are KGHSH and LQKENI. CDR3 sequence: CASSPLDGQLSGNTIYF. CDR3 sequence (DNA): TGTGCCAGCTCACCTCTGGACGGACAACTCTCTGGAAACACCATATATTTT.

The rearrangement joins TRBV5-8 to TRBJ2-7; 8 bases agree with TRBD1. The ends lost 4 bases at V and 1 base at J; junction bases unmatched: 10. Germline V lookup: CDR1 SGHTS, CDR2 YDEGEE. The CDR3 covers 16 residues. This CDR3 is CASSQDREVRSYEQYF. CDR3 nucleotides: TGTGCCAGCAGCCAGGACAGGGAGGTTCGGTCCTACGAGCAGTACTTC. Filled out from reference TRBV5-8 and TRBJ2-7, the complete variable domain reads EAGVTQSPTHLIKTRGQQATLRCSPISGHTSVYWYQQALGLGLQFLLWYDEGEERNRGNFPPRFSGRQFPNYSSELNVNALELEDSALYLCASSQDREVRSYEQYFGPGTRLTVT.

The chain employs TRBV19 and TRBJ2-5, with D possibly being TRBD2 (5 bases). This CDR3 region has 17 residues. V gave up 9 bases and J gave up 0 bases, with 23 bases separating them. The germline CDR1 and CDR2 sequences are LNHDA and SQIVND (reference sequence). The CDR3 loop reads CASKAGRRTGYQETQYF. The CDR3 DNA is TGTGCCAGCAAGGCGGGCCGTCGAACTGGGTACCAAGAGACCCAGTACTTC.

The chain is built from TRBV28 and TRBJ1-2; 8 nucleotides agree with TRBD1. V shed 4 bases and J 7 bases; nucleotides not matched to a gene: 11. The CDR3 runs 15 residues. Germline V gene data show CDR1 as MDHEN and CDR2 as SYDVKM. The CDR3 loop is CASSSAGQGGGGYTF. The DNA of the CDR3 is TGTGCCAGCAGTTCAGCCGGACAGGGCGGGGGTGGCTACACCTTC.

The CDR3 loop is CASREDGATNEKLFF. CDR3 DNA: TGTGCCAGCAGGGAGGACGGTGCAACTAATGAAAAACTGTTTTTT. V usage is TRBV7-9 and J usage is TRBJ1-4; no clear D gene. Germline loops: CDR1 SEHNR, CDR2 FQNEAQ (reference sequence). V lost 6 bases and J lost 0, with 11 bases in between. CDR3 length equals 15 residues.